This T cell receptor (beta chain) was obtained from a study of T cell responses to AZD1222 COVID-19 vaccine. The protocol was immunoSEQ multiplex PCR, while the TCRdb copy is restricted to in-frame clones and leaves out a portion. This sample has 150,000 or so clones, with nearly 90% found just once. General study results and limits: Within unmutated variant regions lay the reported targets of nearly half of spike-specific TCRs. Regions 160-218 and 743-854 held dominance among vaccine-associated CD4 TCRs, which spanned spike. White British people made up most donors, females outnumbered males, and clonal diversity was possibly underestimated.

Comment on this clone: Its antigen is not identified.

The source is an adult in good health. Here the sequenced sample was peripheral blood, taken on day 0 of AZD1222 vaccination.

CDR3 nucleotide sequence: TGTGCCTGGAGTGTAGGGCTAGCGGTACAGTTCTTC. It is translated as CAWSVGLAVQFF. The chain links TRBV30 to TRBJ2-1, with TRBD2 identical over 7 bases. V trimming: 0 bases; J trimming: 13 bases; junction bases outside the gene matches: 6. Per germline, CDR1 GTSNPN and CDR2 SVGIG (reference sequence). The CDR3 covers 12 residues.